Following are 13 T cell receptor beta chains from one sample sequenced in a study of somatic mutations in cytotoxic T cells in rheumatoid arthritis. TCRdb's copy holds only in-frame clones and misses some; the assay was immunoSEQ multiplex PCR. The table lists just over 30,000 clones, approximately 85% of them singletons. The material sequenced was CD8+ T cells sorted from blood. These receptors were obtained from an adult with rheumatoid arthritis.

V and J are TRBV9 and TRBJ1-6; D is unresolved. CDR1 is SGDLS and CDR2 is YYNGEE in the germline V gene. Trimming took 0 bases from V and 10 from J, leaving 23 bases between them. This CDR3 spans 18 amino acids. CDR3 loop: CASSVAGYEPNLTSPLHF. CDR3 DNA: TGTGCCAGCAGCGTAGCTGGGTACGAGCCGAACCTTACCTCACCCCTCCACTTT.

The V call is TRBV27, the J call TRBJ1-1; D call uncertain. Germline CDR1 and CDR2: MNHEY and SMNVEV (reference sequence). Trimming pared 3 bases from V and 1 base from J, leaving 6 bases between. The CDR3 is 13 amino acids. This CDR3 is CASSFRKNTEAFF. The DNA of the CDR3 is TGTGCCAGCAGTTTTAGGAAGAACACTGAAGCTTTCTTT.

In nucleotides, the CDR3 is TGCGCCAGCGCCGGGACAGGACTCAACGAGCAGTACTTC. Amino acids: CASAGTGLNEQYF. The chain has TRBV5-1 and TRBJ2-7, with 8 bases aligning to TRBD1. This CDR3 region has 13 residues. Germline values: CDR1 SGHRS, CDR2 YFSETQ. V lost 7 bases, J lost 5 bases, and 8 bases stayed unmatched.

This sequence joins TRBV5-5 and TRBJ1-6; D unclear. The CDR3 consists of 14 residues. V lost 4 bases and J lost 6, with 11 bases in between. Germline V CDR1 and CDR2: SGHKS, YYEKEE (reference sequence). DNA of the CDR3: TGTGCCAGCAGCCCCCGGCGGACTAATTCACCCCTCCACTTT. Translated: CASSPRRTNSPLHF.

This clone was counted once. The CDR3 DNA reads TGTGCCAGCTCACCATCGACAGGGATGGCCAAAAACATTCAGTACTTC. Residues: CASSPSTGMAKNIQYF. This chain joins TRBV18 and TRBJ2-4, with 7 bases lining up with TRBD1. CDR1 is KGHSH, CDR2 LQKENI, per germline. This CDR3 has 16 amino acids. Trimming took 2 bases from V and 1 from J; bases not matched to a gene: 5.

The chain links TRBV7-6 to TRBJ1-5, with D tentatively TRBD1 (5 bases). Between the trimmed V and J ends, which lost 1 base and 9 bases, there was a span of 10 bases. CDR1 and CDR2 from the germline V gene are SGHVS and FNYEAQ. The CDR3 consists of 13 residues. CDR3 protein: CASSLGGGGPQHF. As DNA, the CDR3 is TGTGCCAGCAGCTTAGGGGGGGGAGGGCCCCAGCATTTT.

The sample holds a few counts of this clone. The V gene is TRBV5-1, the J gene TRBJ2-7, with 11 bases identical to TRBD2. The V gene end was trimmed by 1 base and the J gene end by 3 bases; junction bases not matched to a gene: 6. Germline V gene data show CDR1 as SGHRS and CDR2 as YFSETQ. This CDR3 comprises 16 residues. CDR3 sequence: CASSLSLAGGNYEQYF. The CDR3 DNA is TGCGCCAGCAGCTTGAGCCTAGCGGGGGGAAACTACGAGCAGTACTTC.

This clone is labeled as medium-sized. The chain is built from TRBV6-4 and TRBJ2-3, with D possibly being TRBD2 (5 bases). Per the germline V gene, CDR1 is MRHNA and CDR2 is SNTAGT. V was clipped by 6 bases and J by 8 bases, with 18 bases between them. This CDR3 has 14 residues. The chain's CDR3 is CASSSGSETTTQYF. In nucleotides, the CDR3 is TGTGCCAGCAGCAGCGGATCGGAAACTACTACGCAGTATTTT.

This clone was counted between two and nine times. The gene calls are TRBV7-6 and TRBJ1-4; D is uncertain. V lost 3 bases, J lost 7 bases, and 12 bases lay in between. The CDR3 contains 14 residues. The V gene's germline CDR1 is SGHVS and CDR2 FNYEAQ. Written as DNA, the CDR3 is TGTGCCAGCAGCTTGGAGACCCGGGGTGAAAAACTGTTTTTT. It is translated as CASSLETRGEKLFF.

The V gene is TRBV28, the J gene TRBJ2-5; TRBD1 matches at 9 bases. V trimming: 7 bases; J trimming: 2 bases; junction bases outside the gene matches: 8. The CDR3 length is 15 residues. Germline loops: CDR1 MDHEN, CDR2 SYDVKM. DNA for the CDR3: TGTGCCAGCACCCAGACAGGGGGAATACAAGAGACCCAGTACTTC. It translates to CASTQTGGIQETQYF. Variable domain in full (rest from reference TRBV28 and TRBJ2-5): DVKVTQSSRYLVKRTGEKVFLECVQDMDHENMFWYRQDPGLGLRLIYFSYDVKMKEKGDIPEGYSVSREKKERFSLILESASTNQTSMYLCASTQTGGIQETQYFGPGTRLLVL.

The V gene is TRBV29-1, the J gene TRBJ2-7; D possibly corresponds to TRBD2 (6 bases). V dropped 4 bases and J dropped 3 bases, with 16 bases sitting between them. Germline CDR1 and CDR2: SQVTM and ANQGSEA. The CDR3 covers 14 residues. CDR3 in DNA: TGCAGCGTTGGGGAGGCTACTCCTTACTACGAGCAGTACTTC. Amino acids: CSVGEATPYYEQYF.

The chain carries TRBV10-3 and TRBJ2-2, with D perhaps matching TRBD1 (7 bases). Deletions cut 2 bases from V and 5 bases from J, with 15 bases between. From germline, CDR1 is ENHRY and CDR2 SYGVKD. There are 16 residues in the CDR3. This CDR3 is CAISEPGAGGTGELFF. In DNA form, the CDR3 reads TGTGCCATCAGTGAGCCGGGGGCAGGGGGGACCGGGGAGCTGTTTTTT.

The rearrangement links TRBV7-8 to TRBJ2-7; D uncertain. The germline V and J ends were trimmed by 0 bases and 2 bases, with 8 bases remaining between them. CDR3 length: 14 amino acids. Germline CDR1 SGHVS, CDR2 FQNEAQ. The CDR3 sequence is CASSLAHPAYEQYF. DNA of the CDR3: TGTGCCAGCAGCTTAGCCCATCCGGCCTACGAGCAGTACTTC.